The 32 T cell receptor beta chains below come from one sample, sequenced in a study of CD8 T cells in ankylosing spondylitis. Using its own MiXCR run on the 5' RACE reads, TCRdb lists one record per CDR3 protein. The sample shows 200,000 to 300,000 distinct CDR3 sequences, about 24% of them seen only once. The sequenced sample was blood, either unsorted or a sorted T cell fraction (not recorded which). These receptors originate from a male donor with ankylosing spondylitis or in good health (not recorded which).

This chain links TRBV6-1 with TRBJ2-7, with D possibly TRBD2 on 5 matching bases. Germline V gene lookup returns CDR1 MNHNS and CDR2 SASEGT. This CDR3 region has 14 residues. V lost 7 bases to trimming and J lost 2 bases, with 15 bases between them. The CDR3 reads CASTNRGHPYEQYF. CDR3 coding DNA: TGTGCCAGCACCAATCGCGGGCATCCCTACGAGCAGTACTTC.

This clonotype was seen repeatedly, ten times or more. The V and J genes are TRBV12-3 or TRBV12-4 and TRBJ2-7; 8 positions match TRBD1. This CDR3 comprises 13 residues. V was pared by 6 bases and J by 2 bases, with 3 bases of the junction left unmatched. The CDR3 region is CASSLDRAYEQYF. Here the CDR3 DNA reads TGTGCCAGCAGCCTGGACAGGGCCTACGAGCAGTACTTC.

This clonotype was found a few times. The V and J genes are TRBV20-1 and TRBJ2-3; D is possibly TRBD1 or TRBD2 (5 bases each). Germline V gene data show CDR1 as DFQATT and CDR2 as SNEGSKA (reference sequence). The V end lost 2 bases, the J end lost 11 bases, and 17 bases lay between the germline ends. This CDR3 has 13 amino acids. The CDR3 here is CSARQPTGPGQYF. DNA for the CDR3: TGCAGTGCTAGACAACCGACGGGACCTGGGCAGTATTTT.

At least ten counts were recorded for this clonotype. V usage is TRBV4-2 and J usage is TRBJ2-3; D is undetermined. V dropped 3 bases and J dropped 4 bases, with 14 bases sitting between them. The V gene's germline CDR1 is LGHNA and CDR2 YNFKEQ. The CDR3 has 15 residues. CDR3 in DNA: TGTGCCAGCAGCCACGAGTACTCTAGTGCAGATACGCAGTATTTT. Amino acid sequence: CASSHEYSSADTQYF.

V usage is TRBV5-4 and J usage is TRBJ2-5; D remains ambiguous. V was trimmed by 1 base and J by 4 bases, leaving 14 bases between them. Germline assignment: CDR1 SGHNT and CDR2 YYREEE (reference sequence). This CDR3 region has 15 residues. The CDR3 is CASSLISSKGETQYF. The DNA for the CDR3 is TGTGCCAGCAGCTTGATATCCTCGAAAGGAGAGACCCAGTACTTC.

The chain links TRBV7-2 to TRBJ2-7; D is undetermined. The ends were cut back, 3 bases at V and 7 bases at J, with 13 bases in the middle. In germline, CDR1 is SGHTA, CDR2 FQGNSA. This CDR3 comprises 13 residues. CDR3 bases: TGTGCCAGCAGCTTTGGGCGGTCCTGGGAGCAGTACTTC. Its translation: CASSFGRSWEQYF.

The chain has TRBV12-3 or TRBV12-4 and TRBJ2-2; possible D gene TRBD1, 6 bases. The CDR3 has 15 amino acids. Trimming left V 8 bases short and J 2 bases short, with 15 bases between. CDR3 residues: CASVWGRGNTGELFF. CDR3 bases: TGTGCCAGCGTTTGGGGGCGCGGAAACACCGGGGAGCTGTTTTTT.

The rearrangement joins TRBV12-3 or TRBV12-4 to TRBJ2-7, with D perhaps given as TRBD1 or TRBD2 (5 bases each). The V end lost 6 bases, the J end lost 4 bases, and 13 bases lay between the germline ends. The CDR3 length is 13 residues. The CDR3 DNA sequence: TGTGCCAGCAGCCCGGGGCGGAATTACGAGCAGTACTTC. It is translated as CASSPGRNYEQYF.

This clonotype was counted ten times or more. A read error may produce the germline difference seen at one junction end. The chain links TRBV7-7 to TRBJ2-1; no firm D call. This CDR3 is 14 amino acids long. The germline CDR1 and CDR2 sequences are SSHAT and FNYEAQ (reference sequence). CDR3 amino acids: CASSPGPTYNEQFF. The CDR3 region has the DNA TGTGCTAGCAGCCCGGGTCCCACTTACAATGAGCAGTTCTTC.

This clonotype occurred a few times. The CDR3 DNA follows: TGCAGCGTCTGCCCGTACCAAGAGACCCAGTACTTC. It codes for CSVCPYQETQYF. The chain recombines TRBV29-1 with TRBJ2-5; no firm D call. The germline V and J ends were trimmed by 6 bases and 0 bases, with 8 bases remaining between them. CDR3 length: 12 amino acids. The germline V gene encodes CDR1 SQVTM and CDR2 ANQGSEA.

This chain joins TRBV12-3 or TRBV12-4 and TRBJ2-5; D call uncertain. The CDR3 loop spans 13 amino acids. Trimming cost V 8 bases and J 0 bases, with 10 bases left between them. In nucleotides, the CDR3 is TGTGCCAGCGTGTTACAGAACCAAGAGACCCAGTACTTC. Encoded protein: CASVLQNQETQYF.

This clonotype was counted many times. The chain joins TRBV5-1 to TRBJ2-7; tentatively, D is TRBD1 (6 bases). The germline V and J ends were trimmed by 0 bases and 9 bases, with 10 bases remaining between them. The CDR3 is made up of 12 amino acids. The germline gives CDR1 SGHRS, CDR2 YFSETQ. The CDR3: CASSLEGGVQYF. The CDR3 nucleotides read TGCGCCAGCAGCTTGGAAGGGGGAGTGCAGTACTTC.

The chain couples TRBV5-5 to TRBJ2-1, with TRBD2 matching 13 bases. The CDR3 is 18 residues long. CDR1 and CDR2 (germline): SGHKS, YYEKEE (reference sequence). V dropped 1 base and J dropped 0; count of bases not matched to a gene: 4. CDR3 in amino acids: CASSLRLAGGFSYNEQFF. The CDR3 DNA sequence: TGTGCCAGCAGCTTGCGACTAGCGGGGGGTTTCTCCTACAATGAGCAGTTCTTC.

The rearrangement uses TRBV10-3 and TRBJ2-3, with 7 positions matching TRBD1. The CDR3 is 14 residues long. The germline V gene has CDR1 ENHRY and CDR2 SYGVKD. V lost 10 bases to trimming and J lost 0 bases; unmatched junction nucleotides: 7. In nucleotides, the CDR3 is TGTGCCACCCGGACAGGCTCAAGCACAGATACGCAGTATTTT. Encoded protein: CATRTGSSTDTQYF.

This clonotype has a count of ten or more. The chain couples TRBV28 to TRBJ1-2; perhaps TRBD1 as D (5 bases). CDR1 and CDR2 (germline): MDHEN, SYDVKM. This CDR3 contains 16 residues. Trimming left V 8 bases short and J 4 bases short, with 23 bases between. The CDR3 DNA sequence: TGTGCCAGCTCCACCCGAACAGGAGCTATCGTCTATGGCTACACCTTC. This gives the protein CASSTRTGAIVYGYTF.

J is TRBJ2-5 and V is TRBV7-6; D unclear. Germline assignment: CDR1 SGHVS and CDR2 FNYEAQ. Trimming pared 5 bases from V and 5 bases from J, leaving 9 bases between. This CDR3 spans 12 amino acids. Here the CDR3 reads CASSQSRETQYF. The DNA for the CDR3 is TGTGCCAGCAGCCAATCCCGGGAGACCCAGTACTTC. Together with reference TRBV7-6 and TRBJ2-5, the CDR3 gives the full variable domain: GAGVSQSPRYKVTKRGQDVALRCDPISGHVSLYWYRQALGQGPEFLTYFNYEAQQDKSGLPNDRFSAERPEGSISTLTIQRTEQRDSAMYRCASSQSRETQYFGPGTRLLVL.

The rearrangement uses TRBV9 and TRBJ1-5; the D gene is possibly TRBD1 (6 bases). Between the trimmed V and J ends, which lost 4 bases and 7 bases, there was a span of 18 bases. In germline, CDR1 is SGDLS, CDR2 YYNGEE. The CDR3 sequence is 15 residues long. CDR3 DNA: TGTGCCAGCAGCCTTTCGTGGGGGGCGGAACAGCCCCAGCATTTT. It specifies CASSLSWGAEQPQHF.

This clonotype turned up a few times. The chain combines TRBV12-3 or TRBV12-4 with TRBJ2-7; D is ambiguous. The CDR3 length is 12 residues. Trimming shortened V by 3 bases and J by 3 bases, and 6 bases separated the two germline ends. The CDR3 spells CASSFGYYEQYF. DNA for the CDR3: TGTGCCAGCAGTTTCGGGTACTACGAGCAGTACTTC.

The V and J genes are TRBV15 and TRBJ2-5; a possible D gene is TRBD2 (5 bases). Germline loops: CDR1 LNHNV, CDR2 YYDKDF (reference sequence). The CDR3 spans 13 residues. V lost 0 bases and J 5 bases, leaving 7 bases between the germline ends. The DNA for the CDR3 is TGTGCCACCAGCAGAGATTCGGGGGAGACCCAGTACTTC. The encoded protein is CATSRDSGETQYF.

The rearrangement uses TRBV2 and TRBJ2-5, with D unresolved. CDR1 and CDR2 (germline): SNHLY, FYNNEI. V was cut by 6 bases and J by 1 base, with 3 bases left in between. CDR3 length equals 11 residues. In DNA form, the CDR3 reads TGTGCCAGCAGCGGCCAAGAGACCCAGTACTTC. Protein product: CASSGQETQYF.

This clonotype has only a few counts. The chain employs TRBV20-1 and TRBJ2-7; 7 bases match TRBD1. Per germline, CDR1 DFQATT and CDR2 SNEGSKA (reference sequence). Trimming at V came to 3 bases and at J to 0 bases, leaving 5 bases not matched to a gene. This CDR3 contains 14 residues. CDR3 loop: CSARDRTRSYEQYF. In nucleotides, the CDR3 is TGCAGTGCTAGGGACAGGACCCGCTCCTACGAGCAGTACTTC.

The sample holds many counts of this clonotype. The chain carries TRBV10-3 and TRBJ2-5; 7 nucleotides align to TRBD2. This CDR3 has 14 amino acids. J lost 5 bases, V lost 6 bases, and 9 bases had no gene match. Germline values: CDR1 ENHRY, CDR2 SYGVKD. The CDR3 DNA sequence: TGTGCCATCAGAGACGGACGGGGGGTGGAGACCCAGTACTTC. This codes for CAIRDGRGVETQYF.

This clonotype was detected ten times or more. CDR3 protein: CASSSDTGGTQYF. Written as DNA, the CDR3 is TGCGCCAGCAGCTCCGATACGGGCGGTACGCAGTATTTT. This sequence joins TRBV5-1 and TRBJ2-3, with no clear D. Germline values: CDR1 SGHRS, CDR2 YFSETQ. This CDR3 has 13 residues. Trimming left V 3 bases short and J 8 bases short, with 13 bases between.

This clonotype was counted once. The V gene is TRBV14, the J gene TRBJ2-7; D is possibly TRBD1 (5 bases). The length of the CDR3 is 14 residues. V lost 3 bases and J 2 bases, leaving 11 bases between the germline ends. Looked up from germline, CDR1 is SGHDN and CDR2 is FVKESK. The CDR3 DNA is TGTGCCAGCAGCCACGGTGGGGCGACCTACGAGCAGTACTTC. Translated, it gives CASSHGGATYEQYF.

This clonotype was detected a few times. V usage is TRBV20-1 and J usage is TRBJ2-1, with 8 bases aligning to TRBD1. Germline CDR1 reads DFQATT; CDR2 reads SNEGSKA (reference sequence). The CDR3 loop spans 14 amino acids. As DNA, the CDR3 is TGCAGCCCAAAGCAGGGGGCCGACGCCAATGAGCAGTTCTTC. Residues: CSPKQGADANEQFF.

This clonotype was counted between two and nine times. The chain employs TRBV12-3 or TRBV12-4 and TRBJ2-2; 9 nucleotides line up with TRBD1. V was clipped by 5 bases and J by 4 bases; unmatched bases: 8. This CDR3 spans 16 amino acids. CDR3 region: CASSGRTGQGTGELFF. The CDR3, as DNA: TGTGCCAGCAGTGGGCGTACGGGACAGGGCACCGGGGAGCTGTTTTTT.

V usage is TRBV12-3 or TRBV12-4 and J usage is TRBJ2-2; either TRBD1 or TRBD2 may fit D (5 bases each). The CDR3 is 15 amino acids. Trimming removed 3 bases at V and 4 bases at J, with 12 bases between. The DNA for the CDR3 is TGTGCCAGCAGTTTTGGGGGAAGTTTCACCGGGGAGCTGTTTTTT. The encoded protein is CASSFGGSFTGELFF.

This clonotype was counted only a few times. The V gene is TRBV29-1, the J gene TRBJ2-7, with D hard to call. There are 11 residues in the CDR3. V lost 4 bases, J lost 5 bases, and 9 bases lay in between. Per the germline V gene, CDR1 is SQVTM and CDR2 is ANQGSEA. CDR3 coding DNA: TGCAGCGTTGCCAGCCCTGACGAGCAGTACTTC. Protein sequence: CSVASPDEQYF.

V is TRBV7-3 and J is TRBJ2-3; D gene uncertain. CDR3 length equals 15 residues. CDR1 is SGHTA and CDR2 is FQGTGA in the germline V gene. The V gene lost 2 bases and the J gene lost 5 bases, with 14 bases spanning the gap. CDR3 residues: CASSLSIVVGDTQYF. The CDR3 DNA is TGTGCCAGCAGCTTATCAATAGTCGTAGGAGATACGCAGTATTTT.

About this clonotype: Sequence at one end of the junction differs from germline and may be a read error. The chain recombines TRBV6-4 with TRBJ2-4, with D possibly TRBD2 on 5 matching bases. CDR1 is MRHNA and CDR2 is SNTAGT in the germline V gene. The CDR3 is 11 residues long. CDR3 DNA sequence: TGTGCCAGCAGTGACGGCAAGACTAAGAACTTC. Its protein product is CASSDGKTKNF.

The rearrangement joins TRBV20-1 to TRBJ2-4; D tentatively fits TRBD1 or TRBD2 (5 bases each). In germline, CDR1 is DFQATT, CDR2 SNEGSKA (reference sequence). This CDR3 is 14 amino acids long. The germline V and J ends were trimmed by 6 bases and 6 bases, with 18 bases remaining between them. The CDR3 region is CSAGTHDTRNIQYF. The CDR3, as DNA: TGCAGTGCAGGGACCCACGATACGAGAAACATTCAGTACTTC.

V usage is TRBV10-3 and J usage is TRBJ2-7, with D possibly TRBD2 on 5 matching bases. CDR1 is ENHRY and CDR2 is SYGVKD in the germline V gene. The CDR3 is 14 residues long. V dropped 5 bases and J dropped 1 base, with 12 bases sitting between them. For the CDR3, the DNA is TGTGCCATCAGTATCGGGGTTGGGTCCTACGAGCAGTACTTC. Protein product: CAISIGVGSYEQYF.